This T cell receptor beta chain was identified in a study of beta chain features in type 1 diabetes. The study, taken as a whole, reports: Type 1 diabetes patients had fewer VDJ junction insertions and more deletions.

The authors reverse transcribed all of the isolated RNA, so sequencing captured expressed TCRB transcripts. The data were produced by immunoSEQ multiplex PCR, yet TCRdb's version contains in-frame clones alone and is incomplete. The sample has 110,000 to 150,000 clones; 9.2% are singletons. Via the markers CD45RO/CCR7/CD25/CD127/CD95/CD27, stem cell-like memory, regulatory, central memory and naive CD4+ cells were sorted. In this sample, this clone turned up many times. The target antigen is unknown. Per germline, CDR1 MDHEN and CDR2 SYDVKM. Trimming pared 6 bases from V and 5 bases from J, leaving 5 bases between. CDR3 length: 11 residues.

This TCR was sampled from a man younger than 30 in good health. Sequencing was carried out using central memory CD4+ T cells from blood. This chain uses TRBV28 with TRBJ2-1; D uncertain. The CDR3 protein is CASRLNNEQFF. The CDR3 nucleotides read TGTGCCAGCAGACTAAACAATGAGCAGTTCTTC. Complete variable domain (other parts from reference TRBV28 and TRBJ2-1): DVKVTQSSRYLVKRTGEKVFLECVQDMDHENMFWYRQDPGLGLRLIYFSYDVKMKEKGDIPEGYSVSREKKERFSLILESASTNQTSMYLCASRLNNEQFFGPGTRLTVL.